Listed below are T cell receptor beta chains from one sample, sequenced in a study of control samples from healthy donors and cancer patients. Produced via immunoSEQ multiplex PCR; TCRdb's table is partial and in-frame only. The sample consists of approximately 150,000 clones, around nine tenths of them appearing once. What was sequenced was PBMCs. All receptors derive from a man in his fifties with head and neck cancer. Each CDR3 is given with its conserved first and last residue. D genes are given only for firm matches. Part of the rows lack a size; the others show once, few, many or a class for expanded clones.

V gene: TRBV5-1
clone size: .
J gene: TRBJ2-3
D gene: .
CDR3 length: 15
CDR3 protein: CASSPPVASTDTQYF
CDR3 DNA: TGCGCCAGCAGCCCCCCAGTCGCTAGCACAGATACGCAGTATTTT

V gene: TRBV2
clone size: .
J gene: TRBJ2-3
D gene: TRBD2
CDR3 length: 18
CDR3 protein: CASSEAQMTSGLTDTQYF
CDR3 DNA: TGTGCCAGCAGTGAAGCGCAGATGACTAGCGGTCTCACAGATACGCAGTATTTT

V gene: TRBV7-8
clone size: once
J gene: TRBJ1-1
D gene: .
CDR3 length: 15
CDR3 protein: CASSAGPGGNTEAFF
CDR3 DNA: TGTGCCAGCAGTGCTGGGCCTGGGGGGAACACTGAAGCTTTCTTT

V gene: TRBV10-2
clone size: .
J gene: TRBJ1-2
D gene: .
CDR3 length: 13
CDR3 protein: CASRETANYGYTF
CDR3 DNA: TGCGCCAGCAGGGAGACAGCCAACTATGGCTACACCTTC

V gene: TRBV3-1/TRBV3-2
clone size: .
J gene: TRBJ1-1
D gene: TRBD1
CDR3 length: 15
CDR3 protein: CASSPDREGNTEAFF
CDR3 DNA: TGTGCCAGCAGCCCCGACAGGGAGGGTAACACTGAAGCTTTCTTT

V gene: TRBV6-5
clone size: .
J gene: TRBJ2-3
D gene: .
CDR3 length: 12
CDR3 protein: CASSSNTDTQYF
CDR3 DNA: TGTGCCAGCAGTTCTAACACAGATACGCAGTATTTT

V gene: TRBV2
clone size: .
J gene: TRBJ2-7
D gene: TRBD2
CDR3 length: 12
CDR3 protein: CASNSRENEQYF
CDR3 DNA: TGTGCCAGCAACTCGCGGGAGAACGAGCAGTACTTC

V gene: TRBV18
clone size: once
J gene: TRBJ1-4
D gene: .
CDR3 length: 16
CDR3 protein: CASSPTSAGLDEKLFF
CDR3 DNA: TGTGCCAGCTCACCAACGTCCGCAGGACTGGATGAAAAACTGTTTTTT

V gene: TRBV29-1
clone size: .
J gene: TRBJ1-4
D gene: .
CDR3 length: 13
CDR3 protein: CSGVWARNEKLFF
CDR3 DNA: TGCAGCGGCGTTTGGGCCCGTAATGAAAAACTGTTTTTT

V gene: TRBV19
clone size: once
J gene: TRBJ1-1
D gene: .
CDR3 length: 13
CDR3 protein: CASSINGETEAFF
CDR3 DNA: TGTGCCAGTAGTATAAATGGGGAGACTGAAGCTTTCTTT

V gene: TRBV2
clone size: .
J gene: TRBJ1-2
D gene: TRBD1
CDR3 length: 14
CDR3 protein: CASSGQGAGYGYTF
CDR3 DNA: TGTGCCAGCAGCGGACAGGGAGCGGGCTATGGCTACACCTTC

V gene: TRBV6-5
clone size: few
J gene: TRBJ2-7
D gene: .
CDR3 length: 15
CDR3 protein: CASSYSGGDSYEQYF
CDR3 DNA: TGTGCCAGCAGTTACTCGGGGGGCGACTCCTACGAGCAGTACTTC

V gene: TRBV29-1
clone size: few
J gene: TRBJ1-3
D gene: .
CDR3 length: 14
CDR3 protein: CSVGKRDSGNTIYF
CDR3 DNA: TGCAGCGTTGGAAAGCGGGACTCTGGAAACACCATATATTTT

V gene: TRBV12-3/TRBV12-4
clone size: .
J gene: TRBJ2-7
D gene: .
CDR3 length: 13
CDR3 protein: CASSLVASYEQYF
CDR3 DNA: TGTGCCAGCAGTTTAGTGGCATCCTACGAGCAGTACTTC

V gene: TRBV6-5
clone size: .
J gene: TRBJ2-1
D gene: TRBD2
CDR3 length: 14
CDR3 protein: CASRIGLAADEQFF
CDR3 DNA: TGTGCCAGCAGGATCGGACTAGCTGCCGATGAGCAGTTCTTC

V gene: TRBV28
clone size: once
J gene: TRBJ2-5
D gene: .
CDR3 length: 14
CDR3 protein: CASSLGGDQETQYF
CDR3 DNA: TGTGCCAGCAGTTTAGGTGGGGATCAAGAGACCCAGTACTTC

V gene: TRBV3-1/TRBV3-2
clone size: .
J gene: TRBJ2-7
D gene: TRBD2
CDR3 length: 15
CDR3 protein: CASSTGLAETYEQYF
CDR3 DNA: TGTGCCAGCAGCACGGGACTAGCGGAGACCTACGAGCAGTACTTC

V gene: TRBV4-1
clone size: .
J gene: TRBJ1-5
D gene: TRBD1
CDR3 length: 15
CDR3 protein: CASSPGQGPSRPQHF
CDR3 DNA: TGCGCCAGCAGCCCGGGACAGGGGCCTTCCCGGCCCCAGCATTTT

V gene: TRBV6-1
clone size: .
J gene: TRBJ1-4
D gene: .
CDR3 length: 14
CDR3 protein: CASSEADFNEKLFF
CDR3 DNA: TGTGCCAGCAGTGAAGCCGATTTTAATGAAAAACTGTTTTTT

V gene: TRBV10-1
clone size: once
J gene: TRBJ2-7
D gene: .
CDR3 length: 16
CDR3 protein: CASSESLIGITYEQYF
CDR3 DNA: TGCGCCAGCAGTGAGTCCCTAATTGGGATCACCTACGAGCAGTACTTC

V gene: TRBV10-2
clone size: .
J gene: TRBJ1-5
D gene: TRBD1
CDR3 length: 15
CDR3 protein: CASSPGTGSNQPQHF
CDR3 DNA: TGCGCCAGCAGTCCGGGGACAGGTAGCAATCAGCCCCAGCATTTT

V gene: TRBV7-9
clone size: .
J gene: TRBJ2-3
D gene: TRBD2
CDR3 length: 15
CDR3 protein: CASSPLREGTDTQYF
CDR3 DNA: TGTGCCAGCAGCCCTCTGCGGGAGGGTACAGATACGCAGTATTTT

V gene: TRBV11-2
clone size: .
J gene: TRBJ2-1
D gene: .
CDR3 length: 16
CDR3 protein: CASSLSPPISYNEQFF
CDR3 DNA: TGTGCCAGCAGCTTATCCCCCCCAATCTCCTACAATGAGCAGTTCTTC

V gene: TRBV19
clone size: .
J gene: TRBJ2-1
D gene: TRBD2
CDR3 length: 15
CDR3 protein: CASSTTSGAYNEQFF
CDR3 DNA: TGTGCCAGTAGTACGACTAGCGGTGCCTACAATGAGCAGTTCTTC

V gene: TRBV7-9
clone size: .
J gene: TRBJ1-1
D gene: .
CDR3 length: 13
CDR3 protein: CASSLARDAEAFF
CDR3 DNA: TGTGCCAGCAGCTTAGCCAGGGACGCTGAAGCTTTCTTT

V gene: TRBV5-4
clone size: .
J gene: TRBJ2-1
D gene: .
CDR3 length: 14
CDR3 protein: CASSLKLTDNEQFF
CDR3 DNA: TGTGCCAGCAGCTTAAAGCTGACCGACAATGAGCAGTTCTTC

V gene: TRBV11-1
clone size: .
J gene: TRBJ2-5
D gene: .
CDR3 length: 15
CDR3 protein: CASSLTGASKETQYF
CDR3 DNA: TGTGCCAGCAGCTTAACGGGGGCTTCAAAAGAGACCCAGTACTTC

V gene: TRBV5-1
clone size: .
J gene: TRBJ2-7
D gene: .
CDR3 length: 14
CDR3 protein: CASSLGDSLYEQYF
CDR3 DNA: TGCGCCAGCAGCTTGGGGGATTCACTCTACGAGCAGTACTTC

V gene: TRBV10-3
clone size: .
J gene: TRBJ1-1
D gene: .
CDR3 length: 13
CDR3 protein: CAISDLRNTEAFF
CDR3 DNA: TGTGCCATCAGTGATCTGAGGAACACTGAAGCTTTCTTT

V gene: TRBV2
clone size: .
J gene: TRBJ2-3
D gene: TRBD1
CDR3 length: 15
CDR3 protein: CASRAQGAITDTQYF
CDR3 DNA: TGTGCCAGCAGGGCGCAGGGGGCAATCACAGATACGCAGTATTTT

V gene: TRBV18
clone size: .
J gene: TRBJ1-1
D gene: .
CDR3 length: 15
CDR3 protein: CASSPPREGNTEAFF
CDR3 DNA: TGTGCCAGCTCACCACCGCGGGAGGGGAACACTGAAGCTTTCTTT

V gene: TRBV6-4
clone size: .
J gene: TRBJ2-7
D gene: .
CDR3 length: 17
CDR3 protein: CASSDSSLSTVSYEQYF
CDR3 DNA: TGTGCCAGCAGTGACTCCTCCCTTTCGACAGTATCCTACGAGCAGTACTTC

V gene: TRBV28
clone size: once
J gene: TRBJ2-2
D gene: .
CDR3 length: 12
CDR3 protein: CASSLPSGELFF
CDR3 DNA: TGTGCCAGCAGTTTACCCTCCGGGGAGCTGTTTTTT

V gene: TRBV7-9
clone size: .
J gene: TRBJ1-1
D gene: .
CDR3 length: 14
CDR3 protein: CASSFGGGSTEAFF
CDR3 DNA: TGTGCCAGCAGCTTCGGCGGGGGGTCCACTGAAGCTTTCTTT

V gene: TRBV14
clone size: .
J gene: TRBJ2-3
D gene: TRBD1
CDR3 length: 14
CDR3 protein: CASRPDRATDTQYF
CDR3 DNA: TGTGCCAGCAGACCCGACAGGGCCACAGATACGCAGTATTTT

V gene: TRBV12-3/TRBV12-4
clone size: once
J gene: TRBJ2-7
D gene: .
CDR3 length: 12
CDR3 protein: CASSLQYYEQYF
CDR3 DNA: TGTGCCAGCAGTTTACAGTACTACGAGCAGTACTTC

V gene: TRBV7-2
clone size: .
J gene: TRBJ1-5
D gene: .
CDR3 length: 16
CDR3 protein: CASSLASLGGYQPQHF
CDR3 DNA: TGTGCCAGCAGCTTAGCCTCATTAGGGGGATATCAGCCCCAGCATTTT

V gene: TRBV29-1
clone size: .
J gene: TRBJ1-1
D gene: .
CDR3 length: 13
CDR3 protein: CSILQGLNTEAFF
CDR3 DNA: TGCAGCATACTCCAGGGATTGAACACTGAAGCTTTCTTT

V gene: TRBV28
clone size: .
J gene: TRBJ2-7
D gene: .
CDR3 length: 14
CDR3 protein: CASSPQGILYEQYF
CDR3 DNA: TGTGCCAGCAGTCCCCAGGGAATCCTCTACGAGCAGTACTTC

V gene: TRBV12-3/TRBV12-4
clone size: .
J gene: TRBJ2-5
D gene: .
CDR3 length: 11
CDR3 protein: CASSRRETQYF
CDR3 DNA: TGTGCCAGCAGCCGGAGGGAGACCCAGTACTTC

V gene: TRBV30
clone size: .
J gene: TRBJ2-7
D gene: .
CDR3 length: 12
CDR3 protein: CAWSLGGPEQYF
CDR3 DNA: TGTGCCTGGAGTCTTGGAGGTCCCGAGCAGTACTTC

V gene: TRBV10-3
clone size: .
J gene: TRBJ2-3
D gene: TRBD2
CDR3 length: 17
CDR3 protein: CAIRNPERETSTDTQYF
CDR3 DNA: TGTGCCATCCGGAACCCTGAGCGGGAAACTAGCACAGATACGCAGTATTTT

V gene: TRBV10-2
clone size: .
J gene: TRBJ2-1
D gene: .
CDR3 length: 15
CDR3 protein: CASSESTGVYNEQFF
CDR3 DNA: TGCGCCAGCAGTGAGTCAACGGGAGTTTACAATGAGCAGTTCTTC

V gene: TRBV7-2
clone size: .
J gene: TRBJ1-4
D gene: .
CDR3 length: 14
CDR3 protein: CASSLGGRGEKLFF
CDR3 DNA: TGTGCCAGCTCCTTAGGTGGCAGGGGTGAAAAACTGTTTTTT

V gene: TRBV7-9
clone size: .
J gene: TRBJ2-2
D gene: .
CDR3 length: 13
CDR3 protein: CASSLRGLGELFF
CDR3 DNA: TGTGCCAGCAGCTTACGAGGGCTCGGGGAGCTGTTTTTT

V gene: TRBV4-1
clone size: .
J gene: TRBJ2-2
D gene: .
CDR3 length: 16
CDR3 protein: CASSQATTRKPGELFF
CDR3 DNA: TGCGCCAGCAGCCAGGCCACGACCCGGAAACCCGGGGAGCTGTTTTTT

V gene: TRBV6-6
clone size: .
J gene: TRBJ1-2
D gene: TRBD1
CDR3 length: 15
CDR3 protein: CASRLPTGGRGGYTF
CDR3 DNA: TGTGCCAGCAGACTCCCCACAGGGGGCCGGGGTGGCTACACCTTC

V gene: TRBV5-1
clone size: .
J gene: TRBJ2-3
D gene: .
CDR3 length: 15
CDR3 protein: CASSLGDRVTDTQYF
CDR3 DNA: TGCGCCAGCAGCTTGGGTGACAGAGTCACAGATACGCAGTATTTT

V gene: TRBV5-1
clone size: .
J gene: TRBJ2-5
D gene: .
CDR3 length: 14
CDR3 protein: CASSLVGGGETQYF
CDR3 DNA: TGCGCCAGCAGCTTGGTTGGGGGGGGCGAGACCCAGTACTTC

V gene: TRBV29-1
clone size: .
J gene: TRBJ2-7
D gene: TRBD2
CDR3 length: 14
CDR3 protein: CSATLAGGSYEQYF
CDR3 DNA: TGCAGCGCAACTCTAGCGGGAGGCTCCTACGAGCAGTACTTC

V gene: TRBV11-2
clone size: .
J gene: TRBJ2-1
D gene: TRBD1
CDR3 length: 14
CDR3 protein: CASSLGQGIKEQFF
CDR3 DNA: TGTGCCAGCAGCCTGGGACAGGGAATCAAGGAGCAGTTCTTC

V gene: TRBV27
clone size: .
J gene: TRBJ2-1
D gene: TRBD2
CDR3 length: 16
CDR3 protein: CASSFPGTSSYNEQFF
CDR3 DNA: TGTGCCAGCAGTTTTCCCGGGACTAGCTCCTACAATGAGCAGTTCTTC

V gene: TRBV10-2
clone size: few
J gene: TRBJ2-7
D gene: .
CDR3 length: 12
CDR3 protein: CASSPGNYEQYF
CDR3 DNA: TGCGCCAGCAGTCCAGGGAACTACGAGCAGTACTTC

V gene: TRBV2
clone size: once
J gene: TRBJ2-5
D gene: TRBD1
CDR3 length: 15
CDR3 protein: CASSPGGGLGETQYF
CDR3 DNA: TGTGCCAGCAGTCCAGGGGGCGGCTTGGGAGAGACCCAGTACTTC